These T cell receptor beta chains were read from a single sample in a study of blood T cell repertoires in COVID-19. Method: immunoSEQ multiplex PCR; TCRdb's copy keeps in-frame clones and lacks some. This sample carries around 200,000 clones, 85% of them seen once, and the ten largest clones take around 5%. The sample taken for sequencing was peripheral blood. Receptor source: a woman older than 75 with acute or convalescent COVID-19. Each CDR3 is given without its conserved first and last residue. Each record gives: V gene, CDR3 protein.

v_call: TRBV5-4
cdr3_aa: ASSLNGEWNTQY

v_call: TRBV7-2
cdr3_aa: ASRLGVGQSGIETQY

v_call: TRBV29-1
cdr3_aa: SVGAGWGYT

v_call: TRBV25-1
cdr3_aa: ASSATDTQY

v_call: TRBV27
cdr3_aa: ARLRQPQH

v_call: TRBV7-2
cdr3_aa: ASGKNRDRLDQPQH

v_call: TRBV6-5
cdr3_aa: ASRTSGILNEQF

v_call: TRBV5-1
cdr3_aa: ASSLAEDTEAF

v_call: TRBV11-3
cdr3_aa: ASSSSGTSYNEQF

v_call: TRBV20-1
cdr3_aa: SASPLSQANTGELF

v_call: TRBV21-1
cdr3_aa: ASSGPGQNMNTEAF